The 18 T cell receptor beta chains listed next were all sequenced from one sample in a study of OX40 agonist ivuxolimab in advanced cancers. Assay: immunoSEQ multiplex PCR; the TCRdb copy retains only in-frame clones and omits some. The sample holds over 70,000 clones, about 92% seen once. The source material was CD4+ or CD8+ T cells sorted from blood, sampled in a trial of the OX40 agonist ivuxolimab. Source of these receptors: an adult with an advanced solid tumor such as melanoma, head and neck, liver or kidney cancer.

The chain has TRBV4-2 and TRBJ2-2; tentative D call: TRBD2 (6 bases). The CDR3 length is 16 residues. Germline V gene lookup returns CDR1 LGHNA and CDR2 YNFKEQ. V lost 1 base and J 4 bases, leaving 13 bases between the germline ends. CDR3 in amino acids: CASSQGRGGRTGELFF. In nucleotides, the CDR3 is TGTGCCAGCAGCCAAGGGAGGGGCGGGCGCACCGGGGAGCTGTTTTTT.

The chain carries TRBV6-6 and TRBJ1-3; D possibly corresponds to TRBD1 (5 bases). Deletions cut 11 bases from V and 2 bases from J, with 22 bases between. The V gene's germline CDR1 is MNHNY and CDR2 SVGAGI (reference sequence). The CDR3 contains 16 residues. This CDR3 is CAATPGGDNPGNTIYF. CDR3 nucleotide sequence: TGTGCCGCCACCCCGGGGGGGGATAACCCTGGAAACACCATATATTTT.

The CDR3 reads CASSPVGRSRNTEAFF. The DNA for the CDR3 is TGTGCCAGTAGTCCCGTGGGACGAAGCCGGAACACTGAAGCTTTCTTT. The chain employs TRBV19 and TRBJ1-1; D might be TRBD1 (5 bases). The CDR3 consists of 16 residues. V lost 5 bases, J lost 1 base, and 17 bases lay in between. Germline CDR1 is LNHDA and CDR2 is SQIVND (reference sequence).

The V gene is TRBV19, the J gene TRBJ2-7; D unresolved. Trimming stripped 5 bases from V and 3 bases from J, with 14 bases between. The CDR3 loop spans 14 amino acids. Germline V gene lookup returns CDR1 LNHDA and CDR2 SQIVND (reference sequence). Written as DNA, the CDR3 is TGTGCCAGTAGTTTCTCCCTGGTACTCTACGAGCAGTACTTC. This codes for CASSFSLVLYEQYF.

The V and J genes are TRBV27 and TRBJ2-7; TRBD2 is a possible D gene (5 bases). CDR3 length: 13 residues. The germline V gene encodes CDR1 MNHEY and CDR2 SMNVEV (reference sequence). V was clipped by 5 bases and J by 7 bases, with 15 bases between them. Here the CDR3 reads CASSQYEGFEQYF. In DNA form, the CDR3 reads TGTGCCAGCAGTCAATATGAGGGTTTTGAGCAGTACTTC.

This clone was observed a single time. V gene TRBV5-4 combines with J gene TRBJ2-3; D assignment may be TRBD1 or TRBD2 (5 bases each). Trimming took 4 bases from V and 0 from J, leaving 18 bases between them. The CDR3 runs to 17 residues. Per the germline V gene, CDR1 is SGHNT and CDR2 is YYREEE (reference sequence). CDR3 sequence: CASSPGLTGTSTDTQYF. The DNA of the CDR3 is TGTGCCAGCAGCCCGGGGCTAACAGGTACTAGCACAGATACGCAGTATTTT.

The V and J genes are TRBV4-3 and TRBJ2-1, with 14 nucleotides matching TRBD2. The CDR3 consists of 19 residues. V lost 0 bases and J lost 0; bases outside the gene matches: 4. The V gene's germline CDR1 is LGHNA and CDR2 YSLEER. This CDR3 reads CASSQDLGTSGSSYNEQFF. CDR3 nucleotide sequence: TGCGCCAGCAGCCAAGATTTGGGGACTAGCGGGAGCTCCTACAATGAGCAGTTCTTC.

Concerning this clone: An end of the junction does not agree with germline; a read error may underlie this. This chain connects TRBV7-7 to TRBJ1-1; D possibly corresponds to TRBD1 (6 bases). The CDR3 has 11 amino acids. From germline, CDR1 is SSHAT and CDR2 FNYEAQ (reference sequence). The CDR3 is CASSDGTEAFF. The CDR3 DNA sequence: TGTGCTAGCAGCGATGGGACAGAAGCTTTCTTT.

J is TRBJ2-2 and V is TRBV7-6; 8 bases line up with TRBD1. Germline assignment: CDR1 SGHVS and CDR2 FNYEAQ. After removal of 7 bases from V and 1 base from J, the junction contained 11 bases not matched to a gene. CDR3 length equals 17 residues. Here the CDR3 reads CASTEGGGTGNTGELFF. Written as DNA, the CDR3 is TGTGCCAGCACCGAGGGGGGCGGGACAGGGAACACCGGGGAGCTGTTTTTT.

The chain joins TRBV7-9 to TRBJ2-7, with D possibly being TRBD1 or TRBD2 (5 bases each). The CDR3 spans 15 residues. From germline, CDR1 is SEHNR and CDR2 FQNEAQ (reference sequence). Trimming took off 1 base at V and 0 bases at J, with 10 bases between the two ends. In nucleotides, the CDR3 is TGTGCCAGCAGCTTAGGGGCAGGGAGCTCCTACGAGCAGTACTTC. Translating it yields CASSLGAGSSYEQYF.

V and J are TRBV6-6 and TRBJ2-2; D is unresolved. The CDR3 consists of 15 residues. CDR1 is MNHNY, CDR2 SVGAGI, per germline (reference sequence). V lost 0 bases, J lost 1 base, and 6 bases lay in between. The CDR3 spells CASSYSIQNTGELFF. For the CDR3, the DNA is TGTGCCAGCAGTTACTCGATCCAGAACACCGGGGAGCTGTTTTTT.

The rearrangement links TRBV7-9 to TRBJ1-2; D is possibly TRBD1 (5 bases). Trimming pared 2 bases from V and 4 bases from J, leaving 14 bases between. Germline loops: CDR1 SEHNR, CDR2 FQNEAQ (reference sequence). The CDR3 length is 15 residues. CDR3 loop: CASSLIDSHPYGYTF. CDR3 coding DNA: TGTGCCAGCAGCTTAATAGACAGCCACCCCTATGGCTACACCTTC.

The chain links TRBV19 to TRBJ1-1; maybe TRBD1 (6 bases). CDR3 length: 15 amino acids. V lost 8 bases and J lost 4, with 20 bases in between. Germline lookup yields CDR1 LNHDA and CDR2 SQIVND (reference sequence). The CDR3 loop reads CASVNRKEGGTEAFF. CDR3 sequence (DNA): TGTGCCAGTGTCAACCGGAAGGAAGGGGGCACTGAAGCTTTCTTT.

This rearrangement joins TRBV7-2 to TRBJ1-2; perhaps TRBD1 as D (5 bases). Germline V gene lookup returns CDR1 SGHTA and CDR2 FQGNSA. The CDR3 is 15 residues long. The ends were cut back, 7 bases at V and 1 base at J, with 16 bases in the middle. CDR3 protein: CASKSPGGNNYGYTF. For the CDR3, the DNA is TGTGCCAGCAAATCCCCCGGGGGGAATAACTATGGCTACACCTTC.

This clone was detected only once. V is TRBV19 and J is TRBJ1-1, with D unclear. Germline loops: CDR1 LNHDA, CDR2 SQIVND (reference sequence). The V gene lost 2 bases and the J gene lost 0 bases, with 7 bases spanning the gap. The CDR3 runs 14 residues. The CDR3 DNA reads as TGTGCCAGTAGTATAACCGTTATGAACACTGAAGCTTTCTTT. It translates to CASSITVMNTEAFF. The full variable domain, completed using reference TRBV19 and TRBJ1-1, is DGGITQSPKYLFRKEGQNVTLSCEQNLNHDAMYWYRQDPGQGLRLIYYSQIVNDFQKGDIAEGYSVSREKKESFPLTVTSAQKNPTAFYLCASSITVMNTEAFFGQGTRLTVV.

The rearrangement uses TRBV2 and TRBJ2-7; D ambiguous. The CDR3 is made up of 13 amino acids. Germline-derived CDR1 and CDR2 are SNHLY and FYNNEI. The germline V and J ends were trimmed by 3 bases and 3 bases, with 9 bases remaining between them. The CDR3 spells CASSDRLGYEQYF. CDR3 coding DNA: TGTGCCAGCAGTGATAGGCTGGGCTACGAGCAGTACTTC. The variable domain in full, completed from reference TRBV2 and TRBJ2-7, reads EPEVTQTPSHQVTQMGQEVILRCVPISNHLYFYWYRQILGQKVEFLVSFYNNEISEKSEIFDDQFSVERPDGSNFTLKIRSTKLEDSAMYFCASSDRLGYEQYFGPGTRLTVT.

This chain connects TRBV7-8 to TRBJ2-6, with 7 bases fitting TRBD2. The CDR3 runs 18 residues. Germline values: CDR1 SGHVS, CDR2 FQNEAQ. The ends lost 5 bases at V and 1 base at J; junction bases unmatched: 11. The CDR3 here is CASSPGLAVLSGANVLTF. As DNA, the CDR3 is TGTGCCAGCAGCCCCGGCCTAGCGGTCCTTTCTGGGGCCAACGTCCTGACTTTC.

The chain is built from TRBV5-1 and TRBJ2-7; D may be TRBD1 or TRBD2 (5 bases each). The V and J ends lost 0 bases and 5 bases respectively, with 15 bases between them. The CDR3 spans 15 residues. Germline V CDR1 and CDR2: SGHRS, YFSETQ. CDR3 sequence (DNA): TGCGCCAGCAGCTTGGGGCAGGGACCTCACGACGAGCAGTACTTC. As protein: CASSLGQGPHDEQYF.